This T cell receptor beta chain was captured by sequencing in a study of CD8 T cells in ankylosing spondylitis. Library preparation for TCR beta used quantitative 5'-RACE with molecular barcodes. TCRdb reprocessed the 5' RACE reads via MiXCR and lists one record per CDR3 protein. The table records about 160,000 distinct CDR3 sequences, just over 9.5% of them present only once. General study results and limits: Disease-linked clones, CD8+, were relatively rare in peripheral blood. Disease-linked clones reportedly showed significant enrichment in matched ankylosing spondylitis synovial fluid.

This CDR3 has 15 amino acids. Looked up from germline, CDR1 is SGHAT and CDR2 is FQNNGV. V was pared by 5 bases and J by 3 bases, with 6 bases of the junction left unmatched. As regards this clonotype: Its cognate antigen is unknown.

This sequence originates from a female donor with ankylosing spondylitis or in good health (not recorded which). Sequenced sample: blood, either unsorted or a sorted T cell fraction (not recorded which). The V gene is TRBV11-2, the J gene TRBJ2-7; 11 bases fit TRBD1. The CDR3 sequence is CASSPGTGGYYEQYF. CDR3 DNA sequence: TGTGCCAGCAGCCCCGGGACAGGGGGGTACTACGAGCAGTACTTC.